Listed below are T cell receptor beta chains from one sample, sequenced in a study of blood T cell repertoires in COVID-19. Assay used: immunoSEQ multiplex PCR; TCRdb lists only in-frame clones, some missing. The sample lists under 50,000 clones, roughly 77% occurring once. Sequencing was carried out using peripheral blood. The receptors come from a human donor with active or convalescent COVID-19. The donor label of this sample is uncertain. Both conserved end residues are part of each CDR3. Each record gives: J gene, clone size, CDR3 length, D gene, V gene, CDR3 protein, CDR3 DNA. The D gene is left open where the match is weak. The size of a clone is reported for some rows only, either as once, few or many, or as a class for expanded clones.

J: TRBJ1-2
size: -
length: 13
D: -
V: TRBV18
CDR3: CASSPGSNYGYTF
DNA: TGTGCCAGCTCACCAGGGAGTAACTATGGCTACACCTTC

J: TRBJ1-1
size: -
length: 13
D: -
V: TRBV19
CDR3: CASSMGTRTEAFF
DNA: TGTGCCAGTAGTATGGGCACCAGAACTGAAGCTTTCTTT

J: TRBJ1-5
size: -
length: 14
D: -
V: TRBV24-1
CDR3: CATSAGSSNQPQHF
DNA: TGTGCCACCAGTGCCGGGTCGAGCAATCAGCCCCAGCATTTT

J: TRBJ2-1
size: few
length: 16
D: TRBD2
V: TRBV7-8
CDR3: CASSPSASGIYNEQFF
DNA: TGTGCCAGCAGCCCCAGCGCTAGCGGGATCTACAATGAGCAGTTCTTC

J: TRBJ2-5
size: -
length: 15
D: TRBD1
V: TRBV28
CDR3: CASSLHGQGGETQYF
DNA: TGTGCCAGCAGTTTACACGGACAGGGAGGAGAGACCCAGTACTTC

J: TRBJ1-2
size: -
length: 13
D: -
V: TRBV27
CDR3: CASTQGYGYGYTF
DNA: TGTGCCAGCACCCAGGGCTACGGCTATGGCTACACCTTC

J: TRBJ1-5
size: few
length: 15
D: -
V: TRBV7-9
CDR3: CASSLGQGNSQPQHF
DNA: TGTGCCAGCAGCTTAGGTCAGGGGAATAGTCAGCCCCAGCATTTT

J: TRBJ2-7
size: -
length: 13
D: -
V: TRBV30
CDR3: CAWTLANTYEQYF
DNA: TGTGCCTGGACGCTGGCAAATACCTACGAGCAGTACTTC

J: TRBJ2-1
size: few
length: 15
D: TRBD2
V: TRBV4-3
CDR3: CASSQPSGGVNEQFF
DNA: TGCGCCAGCAGCCAACCTAGCGGAGGGGTTAATGAGCAGTTCTTC

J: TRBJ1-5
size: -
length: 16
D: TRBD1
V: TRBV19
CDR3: CASSIDPKGAGQPQHF
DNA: TGTGCCAGTAGTATAGACCCTAAGGGGGCAGGTCAGCCCCAGCATTTT

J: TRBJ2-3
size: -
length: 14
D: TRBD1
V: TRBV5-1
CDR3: CASRPGQITDTQYF
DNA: TGCGCCAGCAGGCCGGGACAGATCACAGATACGCAGTATTTT

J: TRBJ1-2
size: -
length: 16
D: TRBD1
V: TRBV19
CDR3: CASSIDLGGGSYGYTF
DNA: TGTGCCAGTAGTATAGATCTAGGGGGCGGAAGCTATGGCTACACCTTC

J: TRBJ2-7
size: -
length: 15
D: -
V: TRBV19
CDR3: CASSEIRGHTHEQYF
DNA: TGTGCCAGTAGTGAAATTAGAGGACATACCCACGAGCAGTACTTC

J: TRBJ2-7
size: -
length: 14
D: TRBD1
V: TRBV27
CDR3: CASSRDRGSYEQYF
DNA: TGTGCCAGCAGTCGAGACAGGGGGAGCTACGAGCAGTACTTC

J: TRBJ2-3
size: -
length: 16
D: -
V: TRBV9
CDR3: CASSVQGRASSDTQYF
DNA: TGTGCCAGCAGCGTCCAGGGGAGGGCTTCCTCGGATACGCAGTATTTT

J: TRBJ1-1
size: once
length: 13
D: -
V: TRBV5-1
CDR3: CASSLNRNTEAFF
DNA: TGCGCCAGCAGCTTGAATAGGAACACTGAAGCTTTCTTT

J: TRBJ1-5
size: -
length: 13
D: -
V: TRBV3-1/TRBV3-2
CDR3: CASSQERYQPQHF
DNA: TGTGCCAGCAGCCAAGAACGGTATCAGCCCCAGCATTTT

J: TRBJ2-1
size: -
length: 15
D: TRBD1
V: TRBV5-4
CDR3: CASSLAGGARNEQFF
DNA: TGTGCCAGCAGCTTGGCAGGGGGCGCAAGGAATGAGCAGTTCTTC

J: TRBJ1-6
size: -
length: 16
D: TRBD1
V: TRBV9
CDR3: CASSDRTGDYNSPLHF
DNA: TGTGCCAGCAGCGACCGGACAGGGGACTATAATTCACCCCTCCACTTT

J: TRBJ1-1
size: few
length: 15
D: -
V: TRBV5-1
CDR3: CASSWAATANTEAFF
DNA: TGCGCCAGCAGCTGGGCCGCGACAGCGAACACTGAAGCTTTCTTT

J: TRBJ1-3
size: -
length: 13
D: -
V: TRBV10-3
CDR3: CAISPSGGNTIYF
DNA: TGTGCCATCAGTCCGTCAGGGGGAAACACCATATATTTT

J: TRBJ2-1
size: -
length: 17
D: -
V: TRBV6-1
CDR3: CASSEALVRGSYNEQFF
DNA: TGTGCCAGCAGTGAAGCACTAGTGAGGGGGTCCTACAATGAGCAGTTCTTC

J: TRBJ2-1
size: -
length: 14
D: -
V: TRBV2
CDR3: CASSDPGRVNEQFF
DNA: TGTGCCAGCAGTGACCCTGGGCGGGTCAATGAGCAGTTCTTC

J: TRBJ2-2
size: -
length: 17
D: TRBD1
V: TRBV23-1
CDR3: CASSHSDRGPDTGELFF
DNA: TGCGCCAGCAGTCATTCGGACAGGGGGCCGGACACCGGGGAGCTGTTTTTT